The entry that follows covers one T cell receptor beta chain sequence. The sample is drawn from a study of blood T cell repertoires in COVID-19. Study overall: Italy, Spain and the United States were the sources of the convalescent and acute COVID-19 samples. T cells, B-cell-depleted T cells, or PBMCs supplied cDNA or gDNA.

The CDR3 totals 14 residues. V lost 4 bases to trimming and J lost 1 base, with 9 bases between them. From germline, CDR1 is MDHEN and CDR2 SYDVKM. The table came from immunoSEQ multiplex PCR; TCRdb's copy has only in-frame clones and leaves some out. The sample consists of about 10,000 clones, around 90% of them appearing once. Sequencing was performed on peripheral blood. This TCR was recovered from a human donor in a cohort sampled during active COVID-19. The chain has TRBV28 and TRBJ2-3, with D perhaps matching TRBD2 (5 bases). CDR3 region: CASSSPGGTDTQYF. The DNA of the CDR3 is TGTGCCAGCAGTTCACCCGGGGGCACAGATACGCAGTATTTT.